These T cell receptor beta chains were read from a single sample in a study of T cell responses to AZD1222 COVID-19 vaccine. Some clones are missing from TCRdb's copy, which holds only in-frame ones; the method was immunoSEQ multiplex PCR. The repertoire holds 95,000 to 150,000 clones, around 84% seen once, with about a quarter in the top ten. Material: peripheral blood, obtained 28 days after the second AZD1222 dose. Receptors originate from an adult who received the AZD1222 COVID-19 vaccine. Both conserved end residues are part of each CDR3. Each record gives: J gene, V gene, CDR3 protein.

TRBJ1-5,TRBV7-8,CASSFKMGPQPQHF
TRBJ2-3,TRBV27,CASRGTGGPGDPYTQYF
TRBJ1-3,TRBV6-2/TRBV6-3,CASSEGGSGNTIYF
TRBJ1-3,TRBV5-4,CASSSTGRRNTIYF
TRBJ2-3,TRBV2,CASSVGGGTDTQYF
TRBJ2-1,TRBV6-2/TRBV6-3,CASSYSIAGGAHEQFF
TRBJ2-5,TRBV5-4,CASSLERDRDEETQYF
TRBJ2-5,TRBV4-2,CASNSGTEGAAQYF
TRBJ1-1,TRBV12-3/TRBV12-4,CASSLGGGIEAFF
TRBJ1-5,TRBV5-6,CASSSGQVYSNQPQHF
TRBJ1-2,TRBV28,CASSLLGAGANYGYTF
TRBJ2-3,TRBV4-2,CASSQTRNAGQYF
TRBJ1-6,TRBV30,CAWRTGARTLHF
TRBJ1-1,TRBV9,CASSGRDRGGGGITEAFF
TRBJ1-6,TRBV3-1/TRBV3-2,CASSSRGSYNSPLHF
TRBJ2-1,TRBV11-3,CASSLAWSRCEQFF
TRBJ1-2,TRBV27,CASSSRGGVYGYTF
TRBJ2-2,TRBV7-2,CASSPGTGSAGELFF
TRBJ1-2,TRBV5-8,CASSLARAGGYTF
TRBJ2-7,TRBV11-2,CASSVGSFGQKNYEQYF
TRBJ2-5,TRBV3-1/TRBV3-2,CASSQRGETQYF
TRBJ1-2,TRBV24-1,CATSRGGSNYGYTF
TRBJ2-2,TRBV29-1,CSARDRGHGELFF
TRBJ1-1,TRBV2,CASSGARGLTWNTEAFF
TRBJ1-2,TRBV19,CASSMASNGYTF
TRBJ1-5,TRBV9,CASSVDQGQGQPQHF
TRBJ1-2,TRBV11-2,CASSYPRSYGYTF
TRBJ1-1,TRBV7-3,CASSASGTEAFF